This T cell receptor beta chain was recovered during a study of shared clonotypes between healthy human individuals (dated by TCRdb to 2020 to 2022). Study-level background: The cohort included a few men and a couple of women between 18 and 49 years of age. Per donor, three plates each were used for CD4 naive and CD4 memory, two for CD8 naive, and one for CD8 memory. To estimate repertoire size and how much clonotype sharing occurs between individuals, the study deeply sequenced the blood TCR repertoires of 4 to 6 healthy adults. To increase sequencing depth and limit assay-specific biases, TCR repertoire library preparation and sequencing were carried out by different laboratories using diverse techniques. Between about 0.94 and 8.9 billion PBMCs per donor were obtained by leukapheresis. Broad study findings and their caveats: Naive subsets generally had larger estimated clonotype richness than memory subsets did. Only blood was sampled, and tissue TCR repertoires likely differ from those in blood. About 5% of naive CD4, 3.5% of naive CD8, 2.3% of memory CD4, and over 0.35% of memory CD8 clonotypes were shared across a handful of donors. Compared with non-shared clonotypes, clonotypes shared by all four sorted-subset donors had higher generation probabilities. The small number of donors limited the genetic and exposure-history diversity represented. Rarefaction of sorted-subset datasets indicated incomplete sequencing despite the large sequencing depth. Pairwise subsampling led to the expectation that sequencing depth would affect the degree of clonotype sharing among donors.

Turning to this clone: Its antigen target is currently unknown. Base quality data are lacking; no much larger clone is found one base away.

Reading from cysteine to phenylalanine, the CDR3 counts 16 amino acids. Only CDR3 DNA remains: 48 bases, in frame from the first base. At the junction V is shortened by 3 bases and J by 0 bases, with 13 bases in between. Taken from the germline V gene, the CDR1 and CDR2 loops are SGHAT and FQNNGV. For the CD8 naive samples, CD45RO-negative cells were positively selected for CCR7, yielding a CD45RA+CCR7+ population from which TemRA cells were excluded. The donors were healthy, HIV-negative adults who had no recently reported acute infections or vaccinations. All donors were Caucasian adults living in Nashville, Tennessee, USA. After blood collection by leukapheresis, PBMCs were isolated using Ficoll-Histopaque density gradient centrifugation and then cryopreserved in the vapor phase of liquid nitrogen. Analytical flow cytometry was used to check the purity and quantity of each magnetically sorted T cell population. Genomic DNA was isolated from each sorted fraction and quantified by UV absorbance on a Nanodrop 2000c.

Using the deep immunoSEQ assay, TCR CDR3 regions were amplified from genomic DNA by multiplex PCR. Genomic DNA extracted from each cell subset was distributed evenly over all wells of several immunoSEQ 96-well plates, and each plate served as one replicate. Each replicate PCR for sorted subsets received about 0.2 ug genomic DNA, equal to about 30,000 T cell genomes. The purified libraries were quantified using a Qubit 3.0 fluorometer, sized with a Bioanalyzer 2100, and then quantified again using the KAPA Library Quantification kit. Each immunoSEQ 96-well plate was sequenced on its own single-read 150-cycle Illumina NextSeq 550 flow cell. Concerning the study's data processing: Because only junctional sequences without quality scores were contained in the immunoSEQ output, filtering matching that applied to full-length reads could not be performed. To assign V/J genes and CDR3, sequences were annotated against IMGT germline references using PyIR, a Python wrapper for IgBLAST v1.9. Reads were filtered out if the reads had weak V/J assignments (E-value above 1e-6), no CDR3, stop codons, out-of-frame junctions, or ambiguous translated residues. V3J clonotypes were defined as sequences sharing an identical inferred V gene, J gene, and CDR3 amino acid sequence. To compute the percentage overlap between repertoires, the number of shared unique clonotypes was divided by the size of the smaller repertoire. Three approaches were used to assess repertoire richness: RTK rarefaction, the Chao1 estimator, and Recon v2.1 estimates of unobserved clonotypes. OLGA was used to compute generation probabilities for all TCRbeta clonotypes that the gDNA method yielded from several donors. TCRdb provides this immuneACCESS table in a form limited to in-frame rearrangements. Some clones are lacking; in checked studies, under half of them reflect an unresolved V gene, and why the rest are absent is not known. That table is the source of V, J and clone size, and D and trimming were worked out from the DNA. The sample yields about 700,000 clones; about 91% were counted once. Of the sample, about a quarter is held by the ten largest clones.

The source material was naive CD8+ T cells sorted from blood. The sample's cell subset or site, from its label and the paper: CD45RA+CCR7+. The TCR comes from a man aged 25-45 years in good health. Rearrangement joined TRBV11-2 to TRBJ2-3; the D gene cannot be named for sure. The CDR3 corresponds to CASSFQFLSSTDTQYF. The bases are TGTGCCAGCAGCTTCCAATTCCTTTCTAGCACAGATACGCAGTATTTT.